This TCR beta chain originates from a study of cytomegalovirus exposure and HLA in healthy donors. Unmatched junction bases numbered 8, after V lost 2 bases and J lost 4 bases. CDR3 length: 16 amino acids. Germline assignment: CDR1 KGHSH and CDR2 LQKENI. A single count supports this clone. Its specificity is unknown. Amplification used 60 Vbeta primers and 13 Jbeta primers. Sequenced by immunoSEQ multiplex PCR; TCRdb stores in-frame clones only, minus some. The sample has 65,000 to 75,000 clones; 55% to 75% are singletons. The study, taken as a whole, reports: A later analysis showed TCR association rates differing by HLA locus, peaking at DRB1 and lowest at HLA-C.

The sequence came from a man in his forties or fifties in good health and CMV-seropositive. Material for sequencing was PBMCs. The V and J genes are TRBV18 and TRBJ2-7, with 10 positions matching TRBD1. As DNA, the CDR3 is TGTGCCAGCTCACCAGGGACAGGGGCGAATGGATACGAGCAGTACTTC. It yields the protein CASSPGTGANGYEQYF.